Presented here are 5 T cell receptor beta chains from one specimen sequenced in a study of CD8+ T cells in alopecia areata. Reverse transcription of extracted RNA yielded cDNA, which provided the sequencing template. Profiling relied on immunoSEQ multiplex PCR, and the TCRdb table lists in-frame clones only, not all of them. The sample has approximately 180,000 clones, about 54% seen once. Documented treatment: oral pan-JAK inhibitor, 5-10 mg twice daily. Specimen: CD4+ T cells sorted from blood, collected at approximately week 56, from a patient treated with tofacitinib. Every receptor here comes from a human donor with alopecia areata.

A word on this clone: The sample has other DNA sequences that encode this CDR3 too. The rearrangement links TRBV30 to TRBJ2-5; D remains ambiguous. In germline, CDR1 is GTSNPN, CDR2 SVGIG (reference sequence). This CDR3 contains 13 residues. Trimming cost V 0 bases and J 1 base, with 6 bases left between them. The DNA of the CDR3 is TGTGCCTGGAGTGTTGGGTTCCAAGAGACCCAGTACTTC. As protein: CAWSVGFQETQYF.

The rearrangement links TRBV5-6 to TRBJ1-2, with a possible D match to TRBD1 (5 bases). The germline V gene encodes CDR1 SGHDT and CDR2 YYEEEE. The germline V and J ends were trimmed by 0 bases and 8 bases, with 17 bases remaining between them. The CDR3 runs 15 residues. The CDR3 loop reads CASSLAGVGTGGYTF. The CDR3 DNA reads as TGTGCCAGCAGCTTGGCAGGTGTAGGGACCGGAGGCTACACCTTC. The full variable domain, its missing parts supplied by reference TRBV5-6 and TRBJ1-2, is DAGVTQSPTHLIKTRGQQVTLRCSPKSGHDTVSWYQQALGQGPQFIFQYYEEEERQRGNFPDRFSGHQFPNYSSELNVNALLLGDSALYLCASSLAGVGTGGYTFGSGTRLTVV.

The chain recombines TRBV30 with TRBJ1-2; TRBD1 is a possible D gene (5 bases). The length of the CDR3 is 15 residues. The germline V and J ends were trimmed by 0 bases and 4 bases, with 15 bases remaining between them. The germline gives CDR1 GTSNPN, CDR2 SVGIG (reference sequence). CDR3 coding DNA: TGTGCCTGGAGTGTAGAGTTCAGGGCGACCTATGGCTACACCTTC. It yields the protein CAWSVEFRATYGYTF.

The V gene is TRBV19, the J gene TRBJ1-2; no clear D. Trimming cost V 6 bases and J 0 bases, with 11 bases left between them. The CDR3 spans 14 residues. Per the germline V gene, CDR1 is LNHDA and CDR2 is SQIVND (reference sequence). CDR3 sequence (DNA): TGTGCCAGTAGATTTCTGGGTACTAACTATGGCTACACCTTC. Protein product: CASRFLGTNYGYTF.

CDR3 region: CASSLAGGSGGPYNEQFF. CDR3 sequence (DNA): TGCGCCAGCAGCTTGGCCGGCGGTAGCGGGGGACCCTACAATGAGCAGTTCTTC. The gene calls are TRBV5-1 and TRBJ2-1, with 9 bases fitting TRBD2. The CDR3 loop spans 18 amino acids. CDR1 is SGHRS, CDR2 YFSETQ, per germline. Unmatched junction bases numbered 9, after V lost 0 bases and J lost 2 bases.